This T cell receptor beta chain was found in a study of CD8+ T cells in alopecia areata. General study results and limits: While tofacitinib was given, many expanded lesional clones persisted in scalp and blood.

RNA was isolated and reverse transcribed to cDNA, the sequencing template. The data were produced by immunoSEQ multiplex PCR, yet TCRdb's version contains in-frame clones alone and is incomplete. Among fewer than 250,000 clones listed, approximately 56% were seen once. Germline CDR1 is GTSNPN and CDR2 is SVGIG (reference sequence). The CDR3 spans 13 residues. V was pared by 5 bases and J by 4 bases, with 15 bases between. Treatment here: oral pan-JAK inhibitor, 5-10 mg twice daily. This clone showed up just a few times. Its antigen remains unidentified. This clonotype was sampled from a human donor with alopecia areata. This specimen was CD4+ T cells sorted from blood, taken at week 4, from a patient treated with tofacitinib. The genes are TRBV30 and TRBJ2-7, with D possibly matching TRBD2 (6 bases). The CDR3 spells CAWALGGRYEQYF. In nucleotides, the CDR3 is TGTGCCTGGGCCCTCGGGGGTCGGTACGAGCAGTACTTC.